This T cell receptor (beta chain) appears in the sequencing data of a study of identifying expanded T cells in peripheral blood. Overall study findings and caveats: Variance in clone template counts between roughly two-week samples significantly increased with total template count across all healthy donors.

Regarding this clone: Its antigen remains unidentified.

Libraries were prepared by immunoSEQ multiplex PCR; TCRdb keeps only in-frame clonotypes and omits some of them. Here the sample spans approximately 120,000 clones, over 65% being singletons. Germline V CDR1 and CDR2: SGHTA, FQGNSA. CDR3 length: 13 amino acids. Trimming took 3 bases from V and 0 from J, leaving 5 bases between them. The V and J genes are TRBV7-2 and TRBJ1-1; D is unresolved. The sequence was obtained from a person aged 18-70 years in good health. The sequenced material came from blood. CDR3 in DNA: TGTGCCAGCAGCTTGACGGTGAACACTGAAGCTTTCTTT. Protein sequence: CASSLTVNTEAFF.